This is a list of T cell receptor beta chains from one sample in a study of identical twins. TCRdb processed the 5' RACE reads anew with MiXCR; each CDR3 protein has one entry. The sample includes some 660,000 distinct CDR3 sequences, 8% to 9% of them seen just once. The data were also submitted as part of a second study, on yellow fever vaccine responses in identical twins.

Sequencing was done on a sample of PBMCs. The receptors originated from a woman between 18 and 29 years old in good health. CDR3s include the opening cysteine and the closing phenylalanine or tryptophan. The order of the fields is J gene, V gene, CDR3 protein.

j_gene: TRBJ2-1
v_gene: TRBV7-3
CDR3aa: CASSYQGYEQFF

j_gene: TRBJ2-7
v_gene: TRBV4-1
CDR3aa: CASSQAASYYEQYF

j_gene: TRBJ2-1
v_gene: TRBV7-2
CDR3aa: CASSLKVPGAYEQFF

j_gene: TRBJ1-2
v_gene: TRBV20-1
CDR3aa: CSALHREAPYGYTF

j_gene: TRBJ2-7
v_gene: TRBV6-1
CDR3aa: CASRPRSSGGFSYEQYF

j_gene: TRBJ1-2
v_gene: TRBV9
CDR3aa: CASRAVGQGPNYGYTF

j_gene: TRBJ2-1
v_gene: TRBV27
CDR3aa: CASSAGQGFNEQFF

j_gene: TRBJ2-7
v_gene: TRBV5-6
CDR3aa: CASSSWTAAYEQYF

j_gene: TRBJ1-6
v_gene: TRBV3-1
CDR3aa: CASSQAWENSPLHF

j_gene: TRBJ1-2
v_gene: TRBV29-1
CDR3aa: CSVSDRSPPNYGYTF

j_gene: TRBJ1-1
v_gene: TRBV7-9
CDR3aa: CASTSSSNTEAFF

j_gene: TRBJ2-5
v_gene: TRBV24-1
CDR3aa: CATSDRRDRREETQYF

j_gene: TRBJ2-3
v_gene: TRBV11-2
CDR3aa: CASSRWSGGGDTQYF

j_gene: TRBJ1-4
v_gene: TRBV6-1
CDR3aa: CASRSTGGPTNEKLFF

j_gene: TRBJ2-7
v_gene: TRBV20-1
CDR3aa: CSARELERGAYEQYF

j_gene: TRBJ1-2
v_gene: TRBV19
CDR3aa: CASSPRGQAAGTAYGYTF

j_gene: TRBJ2-7
v_gene: TRBV15
CDR3aa: CATNQDYSQADEQYF

j_gene: TRBJ2-7
v_gene: TRBV6-1
CDR3aa: CASSQSDRTYEQYF

j_gene: TRBJ2-2
v_gene: TRBV12-3/TRBV12-4
CDR3aa: CASSLGYTGELFF

j_gene: TRBJ2-2
v_gene: TRBV7-8
CDR3aa: CASTLAGGTGTGELFF

j_gene: TRBJ2-1
v_gene: TRBV24-1
CDR3aa: CATSDPTSNEQFF

j_gene: TRBJ2-7
v_gene: TRBV30
CDR3aa: CAWSVSGGTYEQYF

j_gene: TRBJ2-1
v_gene: TRBV6-5
CDR3aa: CASSYTRSSGRVMRNEQFF

j_gene: TRBJ2-7
v_gene: TRBV28
CDR3aa: CASSPGSTGNSYEQYF

j_gene: TRBJ1-5
v_gene: TRBV20-1
CDR3aa: CSARGAQGAKPQHF

j_gene: TRBJ2-3
v_gene: TRBV20-1
CDR3aa: CRTPDTQYF

j_gene: TRBJ2-5
v_gene: TRBV13
CDR3aa: CASSSVRDHPWTQYF

j_gene: TRBJ2-7
v_gene: TRBV5-1
CDR3aa: CASSLAPGLAGASYEQYF

j_gene: TRBJ2-1
v_gene: TRBV7-2
CDR3aa: CASSLPGLGYDEQFF

j_gene: TRBJ2-7
v_gene: TRBV7-2
CDR3aa: CASSLKGAYEQYF

j_gene: TRBJ1-1
v_gene: TRBV5-6
CDR3aa: CASGPGGGTEAFF

j_gene: TRBJ2-5
v_gene: TRBV20-1
CDR3aa: CSAVLGETQYF

j_gene: TRBJ2-7
v_gene: TRBV9
CDR3aa: CASSVSLALDDEQYF

j_gene: TRBJ1-2
v_gene: TRBV4-3
CDR3aa: CASSQDVVTNGYTF

j_gene: TRBJ2-3
v_gene: TRBV7-9
CDR3aa: CASSPLGGATDTQYF

j_gene: TRBJ2-5
v_gene: TRBV20-1
CDR3aa: CSASPVGGDPGRETQYF

j_gene: TRBJ2-2
v_gene: TRBV7-2
CDR3aa: CASSSAGGPSWGELFF

j_gene: TRBJ2-3
v_gene: TRBV7-2
CDR3aa: CASSSLTSADTQYF

j_gene: TRBJ2-7
v_gene: TRBV4-3
CDR3aa: CASSQDSDGYEQYF

j_gene: TRBJ2-1
v_gene: TRBV6-2/TRBV6-3
CDR3aa: CASSYRGDSGSYNEQFF

j_gene: TRBJ2-7
v_gene: TRBV5-1
CDR3aa: CASSVAGTGPYEQYF